This T cell receptor (beta chain) was identified during a study of CD8 T cells in ankylosing spondylitis. Study conclusions and caveats: Some motif variants were previously reported in reactive arthritis synovial fluid and blood. In ankylosing spondylitis blood, a motif of 7 to 9 highly homologous TCR beta variants appeared characteristic. Clones linked to the disease showed a CD8+ phenotype. They occurred at relatively low frequencies in peripheral blood.

Making use of molecular barcodes, quantitative 5'-RACE generated TCR beta libraries. A single record per CDR3 protein comes from TCRdb applying MiXCR to the 5' RACE reads. Among some 330,000 distinct CDR3 sequences listed, roughly 8% were seen once. CDR1 is SEHNR, CDR2 FQNEAQ, per germline (reference sequence). The ends were cut back, 5 bases at V and 6 bases at J, with 11 bases in the middle. The CDR3 is 13 residues long. This clonotype was picked up many times. What it binds is not known. The TCR comes from a male donor with ankylosing spondylitis. The gene calls are TRBV7-9 and TRBJ2-1, with D hard to call. The sequencing input was blood, either unsorted or a sorted T cell fraction (not recorded which). As DNA, the CDR3 is TGTGCCAGCAGCGTAGACCAAACCAATGAGCAGTTCTTC. Protein sequence: CASSVDQTNEQFF.